A selection of T cell receptor beta chains follows, all from one sample in a study of shared clonotypes between healthy human individuals. This table comes from immunoSEQ multiplex PCR, and its TCRdb copy is limited to in-frame clones, with some not included. Found here are 550,000 to 850,000 clones, roughly two thirds of them singletons; the top ten hold more than 1.5%. Specimen: memory CD4+ T cells sorted from blood. Receptors were obtained from a woman under 40 in good health. Both conserved end residues are part of each CDR3. Fields, in order: clone size, V gene, J gene, D gene, CDR3 DNA, CDR3 protein. A D gene is named only where the DNA matches it firmly. Part of the rows lack a size; the others show once, few, many or a class for expanded clones.

>NA|TRBV9|TRBJ2-7|NA
TGTGCCTCACTCGAGCAGTACTTC
CASLEQYF
>NA|TRBV12-5|TRBJ2-2|TRBD1
TGTGCTAGTGGTTTGCTCCACGACAGGGGTTGGTCCGGGGAGCTGTTTTTT
CASGLLHDRGWSGELFF
>NA|TRBV29-1|TRBJ1-1|NA
TGCAGCGTTGAAGGGCAGGTGAACACTGAAGCTTTCTTT
CSVEGQVNTEAFF
>NA|TRBV19|TRBJ2-7|NA
TGTGCCAGTAGTATAGGGCGGGACAACGAGCAGTACTTC
CASSIGRDNEQYF
>NA|TRBV7-3|TRBJ1-5|NA
TGTGCCAGCAGCTTAAATAGGGATCAGCCCCAGCATTTT
CASSLNRDQPQHF
>NA|TRBV5-1|TRBJ1-4|TRBD1
TGCGCCAGCAGCGTCCAGGGGGCGACTAATGAAAAACTGTTTTTT
CASSVQGATNEKLFF
>many|TRBV7-2|TRBJ2-7|NA
TGTGCCAGCAGCCAGACTGCCCTAGTTGTCTCCGAGCAGTACTTC
CASSQTALVVSEQYF
>many|TRBV20-1|TRBJ2-7|NA
TGCAGTGCTAGCGCTACCTACGAGCAGTACTTC
CSASATYEQYF
>NA|TRBV5-6|TRBJ1-4|NA
TGTGCCAGCTTCCTAAGGGGCGGGGGTGAAAAACTGTTTTTT
CASFLRGGGEKLFF
>few|TRBV19|TRBJ2-3|TRBD1
TGTGCCAGTAACCCTTTAGGGACAGGGGGCTGGGATACGCAGTATTTT
CASNPLGTGGWDTQYF
>NA|TRBV21-1|TRBJ2-2|NA
TGTGCCAGCAACCGACCCGGTGTGACTAGCGGGAGGGGATCGAACACCGGGGAGCTGTTTTTT
CASNRPGVTSGRGSNTGELFF
>NA|TRBV7-7|TRBJ2-1|NA
TGTGCCAGCAGCCGGGGACCTAACTCCTACAATGAGCAGTTCTTC
CASSRGPNSYNEQFF
>NA|TRBV5-4|TRBJ2-1|NA
TGTGCCAGCAGCCAAATCGTAGGGTACAATGAGCAGTTCTTC
CASSQIVGYNEQFF
>NA|TRBV2|TRBJ1-5|NA
TGTGCCAGCAGTGAGGAGAGGGGGACGGTTCAGCCCCAGCATTTT
CASSEERGTVQPQHF
>many|TRBV5-1|TRBJ2-2|TRBD2
TGCGCCAGCAGCTCCCTGACTAGCGGGAGAACCGGGGAGCTGTTTTTT
CASSSLTSGRTGELFF
>NA|TRBV6-6|TRBJ1-2|NA
TGTGCCAGCAGTTACTCTGGCGGCAACTATGGCTACACCTTC
CASSYSGGNYGYTF
>once|TRBV19|TRBJ2-4|NA
TGTGCCAGTAGTCCCCGAGGGGCTGGGAACATTCAGTACTTC
CASSPRGAGNIQYF
>NA|TRBV5-5|TRBJ1-2|NA
TGTGCCAGCTCGCCTGTTTTAGCTAACTATGGCTACACCTTC
CASSPVLANYGYTF
>NA|TRBV30|TRBJ1-3|NA
TGTGCCTGGAGCGGGCAGGGGCTCTCTGGAAACACCATATATTTT
CAWSGQGLSGNTIYF
>once|TRBV27|TRBJ2-2|NA
TGTGCCAGCAACAGGCAGAACACCGGGGAGCTGTTTTTT
CASNRQNTGELFF
>NA|TRBV5-4|TRBJ1-1|TRBD1
TGTGCCAGCAGCCCAGCCGGGACAGGGGGCGTTCGAGCCGCTGAAGCTTTCTTT
CASSPAGTGGVRAAEAFF
>NA|TRBV2|TRBJ2-5|TRBD2
TGTGCCAGCAGTTCCGGGACTAGCGCCCTCCAAGAGACCCAGTACTTC
CASSSGTSALQETQYF
>NA|TRBV5-8|TRBJ2-2|NA
TGTGCCAGCAGCACGCTAGGACGCACAGCGAACACCGGGGAGCTGTTTTTT
CASSTLGRTANTGELFF
>few|TRBV28|TRBJ2-3|NA
TGTGCCAGCAGTAGGCCGGGCACAGATACGCAGTATTTT
CASSRPGTDTQYF
>few|TRBV7-6|TRBJ2-1|TRBD2
TGTGCCAGCAGCCGATGGACTAGCGGGGCGTACAATGAGCAGTTCTTC
CASSRWTSGAYNEQFF
>NA|TRBV5-1|TRBJ1-2|NA
TGCGCCAGCAGCTTAGGGTCGGCTAACTATGGCTACACCTTC
CASSLGSANYGYTF
>NA|TRBV10-3|TRBJ2-7|NA
TGTGCCATCGGGCCAGCGACCTACGAGCAGTACTTC
CAIGPATYEQYF
>NA|TRBV5-4|TRBJ2-7|TRBD2
TGTGCCAGCAGCTTGAGCGGGGCCGCCTACGAGCAGTACTTC
CASSLSGAAYEQYF
>NA|TRBV5-4|TRBJ1-2|NA
TGTGCCAGCAGCCTTCTCCCGATCTTGAACTATGGCTACACCTTC
CASSLLPILNYGYTF
>NA|TRBV5-1|TRBJ1-5|NA
TGCGCCAGCAGCTTGGAAGGGGGGTATAGCAATCAGCCCCAGCATTTT
CASSLEGGYSNQPQHF
>NA|TRBV7-8|TRBJ1-2|TRBD1
TGTGCCAGCAGCTTAGCCTGGACAGGGTTTGGCTACACCTTC
CASSLAWTGFGYTF
>NA|TRBV28|TRBJ2-7|NA
TGTGCCAGCAGGTCCCAGGGCCGGACCTACGAGCAGTACTTC
CASRSQGRTYEQYF
>once|TRBV27|TRBJ2-7|TRBD2
TGTGCCAGCAGTCAGAGCGGGAGGACGTACGAGCAGTACTTC
CASSQSGRTYEQYF
>few|TRBV10-2|TRBJ1-4|TRBD1
TGCGCCAGCAGTGAGTCAGTCAGGGGGCGTGAAAAACTGTTTTTT
CASSESVRGREKLFF
>NA|TRBV19|TRBJ1-1|NA
TGTGCCAGTAGTAGGGGGAACACTGAAGCTTTCTTT
CASSRGNTEAFF
>NA|TRBV29-1|TRBJ1-2|NA
TGCAGCGTTGAAGAGAGCAACTATGGCTACACCTTC
CSVEESNYGYTF
>NA|TRBV7-9|TRBJ2-1|NA
TGTGCCAGCAGCTTAGTTTTTGAGAATTACAATGAGCAGTTCTTC
CASSLVFENYNEQFF
>few|TRBV29-1|TRBJ2-1|NA
TGCAGCGTTGAAGTTCGAGCGAAGGGTTACGAGCAGTTCTTC
CSVEVRAKGYEQFF
>NA|TRBV19|TRBJ2-7|TRBD1
TGTGCCAGTAGACGGGACAGCCCCGGCGAGCAGTACTTC
CASRRDSPGEQYF
>NA|TRBV21-1|TRBJ2-5|NA
TGTGCCAGCAGCGGTGAATGGGGGATTCAGGAGACCCAGTACTTC
CASSGEWGIQETQYF
>NA|TRBV7-7|TRBJ2-3|NA
TGTGCCAGCAGCCTCTCCCCTCCCCCAGATACGCAGTATTTT
CASSLSPPPDTQYF
>NA|TRBV21-1|TRBJ2-1|NA
TGTGCCAGCAGCCGGGACGGGGGAGACTACAATGAGCAGTTCTTC
CASSRDGGDYNEQFF
>few|TRBV6-1|TRBJ2-3|NA
TGTGCCAGCTTTGGTATTGCGGGAAGCACAGATACGCAGTATTTT
CASFGIAGSTDTQYF
>NA|TRBV15|TRBJ1-3|NA
TGTGCCACCAGCCTACGGGTGGGGACCACTCTGAGTGGAAACACCATATATTTT
CATSLRVGTTLSGNTIYF
>NA|TRBV7-2|TRBJ2-7|TRBD1
TGTGCCAGCAGCGACCGGGACAGGGGCAGCCACGAGCAGTACTTC
CASSDRDRGSHEQYF
>few|TRBV6-1|TRBJ2-2|NA
TGTGCCAGCAGTGAACTCGGGGGGAACACCGGGGAGCTGTTTTTT
CASSELGGNTGELFF
>NA|TRBV30|TRBJ2-2|TRBD2
TGTGCCTGGAGTCCACTATTGGGAGGGACGGACACCGGGGAGCTGTTTTTT
CAWSPLLGGTDTGELFF
>NA|TRBV5-5|TRBJ2-7|NA
TGTGCCAGCAGCTTATACGGGAGCTACGAGCAGTACTTC
CASSLYGSYEQYF
>NA|TRBV28|TRBJ2-7|TRBD1
TGTGCCAGCAGCCTACTTGGGACAGAAGTTTACGAGCAGTACTTC
CASSLLGTEVYEQYF
>NA|TRBV6-1|TRBJ1-2|TRBD1
TGTGCCAGCAGAACCCCCGGGACAGGGGCCTATGGCTACACCTTC
CASRTPGTGAYGYTF
>NA|TRBV15|TRBJ1-5|NA
TGTGCCACCAGCAGAGAGGGGGATCAGCCCCAGCATTTT
CATSREGDQPQHF
>NA|TRBV5-8|TRBJ2-3|TRBD2
TGTGCCAGCAGCTTGGCTGTAGCGGGCTCAGATACGCAGTATTTT
CASSLAVAGSDTQYF
>NA|TRBV5-1|TRBJ1-1|TRBD1
TGCGCCAGCAGGAATCAGGGGGGCATGAACACTGAAGCTTTCTTT
CASRNQGGMNTEAFF
>NA|TRBV18|TRBJ2-5|TRBD2
TGTGCCAGCTCACCCTCGACGGGAGGAGGCGAAGAGACCCAGTACTTC
CASSPSTGGGEETQYF
>NA|TRBV19|TRBJ1-1|NA
TGTGCCAGCAAAACTGGGAGGAACACTGAAGCTTTCTTT
CASKTGRNTEAFF
>NA|TRBV19|TRBJ2-5|TRBD1
TGTGCCAGTAGTATGGGGACAGTCCAAGAGACCCAGTACTTC
CASSMGTVQETQYF
>NA|TRBV28|TRBJ2-1|TRBD2
TGTGCCAGCCGAAAGGGACTAGCGGGAGTTAGCAATGAGCAGTTCTTC
CASRKGLAGVSNEQFF
>NA|TRBV7-3|TRBJ2-5|NA
TGTGCCAGCAGCTTAAATGGGTTCGGGGAGACCCAGTACTTC
CASSLNGFGETQYF
>NA|TRBV18|TRBJ2-3|NA
TGTGCCAGCTCAGCACAATGGACAGATACGCAGTATTTT
CASSAQWTDTQYF